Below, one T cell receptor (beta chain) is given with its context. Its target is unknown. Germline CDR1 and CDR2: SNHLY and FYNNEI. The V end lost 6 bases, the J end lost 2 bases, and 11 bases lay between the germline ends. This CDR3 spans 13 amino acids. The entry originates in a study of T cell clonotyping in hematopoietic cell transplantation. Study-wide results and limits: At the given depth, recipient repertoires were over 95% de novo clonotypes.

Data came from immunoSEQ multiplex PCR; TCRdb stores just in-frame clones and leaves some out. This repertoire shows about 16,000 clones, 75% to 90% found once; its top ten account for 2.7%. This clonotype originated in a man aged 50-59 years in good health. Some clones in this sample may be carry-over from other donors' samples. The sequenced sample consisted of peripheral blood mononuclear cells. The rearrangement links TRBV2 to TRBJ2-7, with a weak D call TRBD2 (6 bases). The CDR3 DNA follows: TGTGCCAGCAGCTCCGGGGGTACCTACGAGCAGTACTTC. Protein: CASSSGGTYEQYF.